Below are 16 T cell receptor beta chains sequenced from a single sample in a study of blood T cell repertoires in COVID-19. Profiling relied on immunoSEQ multiplex PCR, and the TCRdb table lists in-frame clones only, not all of them. This table has 26,000 or so clones, 80% to 95% appearing once. The sequenced sample was peripheral blood. The receptor set was obtained from a human donor in a cohort sampled during active COVID-19.

This clone was seen only once. The chain couples TRBV6-6 to TRBJ2-3; possible D gene TRBD2, 6 bases. Trimming removed 5 bases at V and 2 bases at J, with 20 bases between. This CDR3 contains 17 residues. Germline CDR1 MNHNY, CDR2 SVGAGI (reference sequence). The CDR3 DNA sequence: TGTGCCAGCAGTCCCCTCCCTAGCGCCCGAGACACAGATACGCAGTATTTT. Translating gives CASSPLPSARDTDTQYF.

This clone was seen just once. The junction differs from germline at one of its ends, possibly a read error. V gene TRBV19 combines with J gene TRBJ1-2, with D perhaps matching TRBD1 (5 bases). Germline values: CDR1 LNHDA, CDR2 SQIVND (reference sequence). The CDR3 consists of 13 residues. CDR3 residues: CASSIGPLSREHF. The CDR3 nucleotides are TGTGCCAGTAGTATTGGCCCCCTATCCAGGGAACACTTC.

The chain combines TRBV18 with TRBJ2-3, with 11 positions matching TRBD2. The germline gives CDR1 KGHSH, CDR2 LQKENI. CDR3 size: 15 residues. Losses at the gene ends were 6 bases for V and 2 bases for J; bases not matched to a gene: 4. The CDR3 sequence is CASSLSGGATDTQYF. The CDR3 DNA sequence: TGTGCCAGCTCCCTTAGCGGGGGGGCCACAGATACGCAGTATTTT.

The chain combines TRBV5-1 with TRBJ2-2; D is uncertain. The V gene lost 5 bases and the J gene lost 1 base, with 15 bases spanning the gap. CDR1 and CDR2 from the germline V gene are SGHRS and YFSETQ. The CDR3 covers 16 residues. The CDR3 loop reads CASSAATSLNTGELFF. For the CDR3, the DNA is TGCGCCAGCAGTGCGGCTACCTCCTTGAACACCGGGGAGCTGTTTTTT. Filled out from reference TRBV5-1 and TRBJ2-2, the complete variable domain reads KAGVTQTPRYLIKTRGQQVTLSCSPISGHRSVSWYQQTPGQGLQFLFEYFSETQRNKGNFPGRFSGRQFSNSRSEMNVSTLELGDSALYLCASSAATSLNTGELFFGEGSRLTVL.

CDR3 loop: CASSILAGGSYNEQFF. CDR3 coding DNA: TGTGCCAGCAGCATATTAGCGGGCGGGTCCTACAATGAGCAGTTCTTC. V and J are TRBV7-2 and TRBJ2-1; 7 positions agree with TRBD2. Germline CDR1 SGHTA, CDR2 FQGNSA. Losses at the gene ends were 5 bases for V and 1 base for J; bases not matched to a gene: 8. CDR3 size: 16 residues.

The chain has TRBV5-5 and TRBJ2-7, with 10 bases that match TRBD1. The CDR3 extends over 15 amino acids. Germline trimming cut 4 bases from V and 6 bases from J; bases unmatched to any gene: 10. Per germline, CDR1 SGHKS and CDR2 YYEKEE (reference sequence). CDR3 DNA: TGTGCCAGCAGCCCGGCGGACAGGGGGTTTACCGAGCAGTACTTC. Amino acid sequence: CASSPADRGFTEQYF.

The rearrangement links TRBV28 to TRBJ1-5, with D maybe TRBD1 (5 bases). CDR3 length equals 13 residues. The ends were cut back, 8 bases at V and 3 bases at J, with 11 bases in the middle. Germline-derived CDR1 and CDR2 are MDHEN and SYDVKM. CDR3 protein: CASRDWDNQPQHF. DNA for the CDR3: TGTGCCAGCCGGGACTGGGACAATCAGCCCCAGCATTTT.

Here the CDR3 DNA reads TGCAGCGTTCCCAGACAGGGGGCTTGGACCGGGGAGCTGTTTTTT. This translates into CSVPRQGAWTGELFF. The chain recombines TRBV29-1 with TRBJ2-2, with 10 bases lining up with TRBD1. Germline V gene data show CDR1 as SQVTM and CDR2 as ANQGSEA. V lost 5 bases to trimming and J lost 5 bases; unmatched junction nucleotides: 8. The CDR3 runs to 15 residues.

V is TRBV2 and J is TRBJ1-2, with D maybe TRBD1 (6 bases). V lost 8 bases and J 0 bases, leaving 13 bases between the germline ends. This CDR3 contains 14 residues. The V gene's germline CDR1 is SNHLY and CDR2 FYNNEI. CDR3 loop: CASAWTEANYGYTF. CDR3 sequence (DNA): TGTGCCAGCGCATGGACAGAAGCTAACTATGGCTACACCTTC.

The sample holds one count of this clone. The chain combines TRBV6-5 with TRBJ2-5; tentative D call: TRBD2 (6 bases). Trimming removed 7 bases from V and 5 bases from J, with 20 bases in between. CDR1 is MNHEY and CDR2 is SVGAGI in the germline V gene. This CDR3 contains 15 residues. The CDR3 DNA follows: TGTGCCAGCATCCCTGGGACTGGGGAGCGGGAGACCCAGTACTTC. Translating gives CASIPGTGERETQYF.

The J gene is TRBJ1-6, the V gene TRBV6-5, with 9 bases matching TRBD1. CDR3 length: 14 residues. CDR1 is MNHEY, CDR2 SVGAGI, per germline. The trim removed 7 bases at V and 9 bases at J, leaving 7 bases unmatched. For the CDR3, the DNA is TGTGCCAGCAAACGGGACAGGGTGTTTTCACCCCTCCACTTT. It yields the protein CASKRDRVFSPLHF.

The V gene is TRBV5-1, the J gene TRBJ2-3; TRBD2 might be the D (6 bases). Germline loops: CDR1 SGHRS, CDR2 YFSETQ. CDR3 length equals 13 residues. V lost 2 bases and J 4 bases, leaving 8 bases between the germline ends. Here the CDR3 reads CASSFTSPDTQYF. The CDR3 nucleotides read TGCGCCAGCAGCTTCACTAGCCCAGATACGCAGTATTTT.

The CDR3 loop reads CASSFQNTEAFF. The CDR3 nucleotides read TGTGCCAGCAGCTTTCAGAACACTGAAGCTTTCTTT. This rearrangement joins TRBV5-4 to TRBJ1-1, with D unresolved. Trimming removed 2 bases from V and 1 base from J, with 3 bases in between. Germline V gene sequence: CDR1 SGHNT, CDR2 YYREEE (reference sequence). The CDR3 loop spans 12 amino acids.

This chain connects TRBV5-5 to TRBJ1-1; 9 bases are a match to TRBD1. The J segment lost 6 bases and the V segment lost 4 bases, leaving 7 bases of the junction unmatched. Germline CDR1 reads SGHKS; CDR2 reads YYEKEE (reference sequence). The CDR3 has 14 residues. DNA for the CDR3: TGTGCCAGCAGCGGGACAGGGCGATGGGCTGAAGCTTTCTTT. It translates to CASSGTGRWAEAFF.

This sequence joins TRBV19 and TRBJ1-1; D is ambiguous. Germline loops: CDR1 LNHDA, CDR2 SQIVND (reference sequence). V was shortened by 5 bases and J by 6 bases, with 10 bases between the two germline ends. This CDR3 spans 12 amino acids. The CDR3 protein is CASSSAVAEAFF. The CDR3 coding sequence is TGTGCCAGTAGTTCGGCGGTGGCTGAAGCTTTCTTT.

This chain uses TRBV2 with TRBJ2-5, with D possibly TRBD1 on 5 matching bases. Between the trimmed V and J ends, which lost 6 bases and 2 bases, there was a span of 16 bases. This CDR3 has 15 residues. Germline V gene data show CDR1 as SNHLY and CDR2 as FYNNEI. Here the CDR3 DNA reads TGTGCCAGCAGGGGGCGGACGAAGCTTCAAGAGACCCAGTACTTC. Amino acids: CASRGRTKLQETQYF.